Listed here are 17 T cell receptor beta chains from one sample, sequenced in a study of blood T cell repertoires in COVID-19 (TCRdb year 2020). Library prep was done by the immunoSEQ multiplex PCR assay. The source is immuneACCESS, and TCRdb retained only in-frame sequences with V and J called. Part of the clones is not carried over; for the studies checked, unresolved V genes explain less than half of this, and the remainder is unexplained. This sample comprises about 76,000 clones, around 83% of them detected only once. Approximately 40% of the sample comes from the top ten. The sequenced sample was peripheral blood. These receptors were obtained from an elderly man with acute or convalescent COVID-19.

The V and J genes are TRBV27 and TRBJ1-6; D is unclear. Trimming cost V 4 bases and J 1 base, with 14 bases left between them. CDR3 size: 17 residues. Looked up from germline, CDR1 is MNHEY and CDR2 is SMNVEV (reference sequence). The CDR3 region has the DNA TGTGCCAGCAGTTCCGTAGCGAAGGCGTCCTATAATTCACCCCTCCACTTT. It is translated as CASSSVAKASYNSPLHF.

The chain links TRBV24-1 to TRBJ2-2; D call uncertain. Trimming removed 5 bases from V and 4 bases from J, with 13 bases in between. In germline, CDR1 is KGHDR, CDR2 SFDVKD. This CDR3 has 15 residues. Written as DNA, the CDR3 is TGTGCCACCAGTGTTGGCGGAAGGATCACCGGGGAGCTGTTTTTT. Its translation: CATSVGGRITGELFF.

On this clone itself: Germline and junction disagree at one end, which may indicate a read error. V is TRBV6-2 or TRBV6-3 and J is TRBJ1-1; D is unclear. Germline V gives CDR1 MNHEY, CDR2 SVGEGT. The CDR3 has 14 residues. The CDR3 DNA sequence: TGTGCCAGCAGTTACCACGGGAACAACAATGAAGCTTTCTTT. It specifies CASSYHGNNNEAFF.

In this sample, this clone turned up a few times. CDR3 sequence (DNA): TGTGCCAGCAGCTCCTCAGGGGGGATGAACACTGAAGCTTTCTTT. This gives the protein CASSSSGGMNTEAFF. The chain joins TRBV7-9 to TRBJ1-1; 7 bases are shared with TRBD1. With 4 bases clipped from V and 0 bases from J, the junction kept 5 bases outside the gene matches. The V gene's germline CDR1 is SEHNR and CDR2 FQNEAQ (reference sequence). The CDR3 has 15 residues. The full variable domain, completed using reference TRBV7-9 and TRBJ1-1, is DTGVSQNPRHKITKRGQNVTFRCDPISEHNRLYWYRQTLGQGPEFLTYFQNEAQLEKSRLLSDRFSAERPKGSFSTLEIQRTEQGDSAMYLCASSSSGGMNTEAFFGQGTRLTVV.

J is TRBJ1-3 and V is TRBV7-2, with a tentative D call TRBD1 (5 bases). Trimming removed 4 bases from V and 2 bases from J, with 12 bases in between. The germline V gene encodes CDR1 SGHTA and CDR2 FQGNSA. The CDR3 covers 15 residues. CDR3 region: CASSSDILAGNTIYF. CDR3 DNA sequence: TGTGCCAGCAGCTCGGACATTTTAGCTGGAAACACCATATATTTT.

The CDR3 protein is CASSPDLPDRVNTEAFF. The DNA for the CDR3 is TGTGCCAGCAGCCCCGACCTCCCCGACAGGGTTAACACTGAAGCTTTCTTT. The V gene is TRBV7-8, the J gene TRBJ1-1; TRBD1 matches at 7 bases. This CDR3 has 17 amino acids. Trimming at V came to 5 bases and at J to 2 bases, leaving 14 bases not matched to a gene. The germline V gene has CDR1 SGHVS and CDR2 FQNEAQ.

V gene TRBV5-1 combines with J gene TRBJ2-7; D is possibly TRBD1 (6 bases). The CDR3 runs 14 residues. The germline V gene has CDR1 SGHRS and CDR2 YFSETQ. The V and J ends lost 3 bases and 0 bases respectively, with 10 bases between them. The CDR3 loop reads CASSSDRPSYEQYF. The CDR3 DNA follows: TGCGCCAGCAGCTCCGACAGGCCCTCCTACGAGCAGTACTTC.

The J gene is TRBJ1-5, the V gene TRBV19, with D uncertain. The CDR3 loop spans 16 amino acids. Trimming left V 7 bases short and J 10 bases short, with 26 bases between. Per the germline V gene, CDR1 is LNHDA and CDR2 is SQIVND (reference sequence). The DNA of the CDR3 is TGTGCCAGTAATAATATTTATAGGACTGTAGATCGACCCCAGCATTTT. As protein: CASNNIYRTVDRPQHF.

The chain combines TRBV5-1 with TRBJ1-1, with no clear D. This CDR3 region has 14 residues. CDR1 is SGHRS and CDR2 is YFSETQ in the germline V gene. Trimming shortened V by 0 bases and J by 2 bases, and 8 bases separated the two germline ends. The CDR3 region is CASSLVQRNTEAFF. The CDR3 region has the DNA TGCGCCAGCAGCTTGGTACAGAGAAACACTGAAGCTTTCTTT.

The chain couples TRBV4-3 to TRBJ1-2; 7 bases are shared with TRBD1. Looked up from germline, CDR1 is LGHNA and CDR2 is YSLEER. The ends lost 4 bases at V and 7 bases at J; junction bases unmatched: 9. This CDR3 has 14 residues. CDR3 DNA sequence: TGCGCCAGCAGCCCGATCGACAGGGAAGGTGGCTACACCTTC. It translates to CASSPIDREGGYTF.

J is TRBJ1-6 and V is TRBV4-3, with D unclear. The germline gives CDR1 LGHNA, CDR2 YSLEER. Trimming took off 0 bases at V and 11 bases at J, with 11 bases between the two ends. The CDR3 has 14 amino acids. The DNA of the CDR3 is TGCGCCAGCAGCCAAGATATGTCAACTACACCCCTCCACTTT. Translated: CASSQDMSTTPLHF.

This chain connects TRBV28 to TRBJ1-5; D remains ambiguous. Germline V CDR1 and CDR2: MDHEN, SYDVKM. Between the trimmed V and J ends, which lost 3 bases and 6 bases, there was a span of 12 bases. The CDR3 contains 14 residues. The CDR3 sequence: CASSFRRRGQPQHF. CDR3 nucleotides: TGTGCCAGCAGTTTCCGCCGCCGAGGTCAGCCCCAGCATTTT. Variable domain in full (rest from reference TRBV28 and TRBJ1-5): DVKVTQSSRYLVKRTGEKVFLECVQDMDHENMFWYRQDPGLGLRLIYFSYDVKMKEKGDIPEGYSVSREKKERFSLILESASTNQTSMYLCASSFRRRGQPQHFGDGTRLSIL.

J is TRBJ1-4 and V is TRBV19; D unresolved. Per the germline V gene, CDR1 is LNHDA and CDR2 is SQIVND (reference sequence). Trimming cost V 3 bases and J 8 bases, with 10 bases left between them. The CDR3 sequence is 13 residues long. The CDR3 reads CASSMGSWEKLFF. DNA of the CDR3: TGTGCCAGTAGTATGGGCAGTTGGGAAAAACTGTTTTTT.

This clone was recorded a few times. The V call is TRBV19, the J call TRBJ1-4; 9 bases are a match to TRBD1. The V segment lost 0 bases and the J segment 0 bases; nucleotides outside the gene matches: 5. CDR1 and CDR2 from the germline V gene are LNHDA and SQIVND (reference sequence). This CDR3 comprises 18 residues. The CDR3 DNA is TGTGCCAGTAGTATAGAGGGACAGGGAGAAACAACTAATGAAAAACTGTTTTTT. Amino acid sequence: CASSIEGQGETTNEKLFF.

The CDR3 DNA reads TGTGCCAGCAGCTTAGTGACAGACAGCGGGGTTAGCAATCAGCCCCAGCATTTT. It yields the protein CASSLVTDSGVSNQPQHF. The chain employs TRBV7-8 and TRBJ1-5; TRBD1 is a possible D gene (5 bases). Trimming stripped 1 base from V and 0 bases from J, with 16 bases between. Germline CDR1 is SGHVS and CDR2 is FQNEAQ. The CDR3 consists of 18 residues.

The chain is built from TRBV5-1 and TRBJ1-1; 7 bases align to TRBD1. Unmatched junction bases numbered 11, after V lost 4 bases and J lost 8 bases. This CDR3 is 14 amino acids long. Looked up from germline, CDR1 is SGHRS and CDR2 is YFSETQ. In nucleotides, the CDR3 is TGCGCCAGCAGCACCTATCGGGACAGCGAAGAAGCTTTCTTT. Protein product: CASSTYRDSEEAFF.

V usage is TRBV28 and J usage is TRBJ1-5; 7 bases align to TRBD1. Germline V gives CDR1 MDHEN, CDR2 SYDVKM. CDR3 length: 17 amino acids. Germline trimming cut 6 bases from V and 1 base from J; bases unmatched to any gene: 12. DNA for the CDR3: TGTGCCAGCAGCAACGGCTGGGACAGTGGAAGCAATCAGCCCCAGCATTTT. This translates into CASSNGWDSGSNQPQHF.